Many counts were recorded for the clone carrying this T cell receptor (beta chain). Looked up from germline, CDR1 is SGHVS and CDR2 is FQNEAQ. This CDR3 has 16 residues. Trimming removed 2 bases from V and 7 bases from J, with 18 bases in between. This entry comes from a study of neurological immune-mediated disorders. With 10-nucleotide random UMIs included, cDNA was synthesized by 5'RACE. TCRdb re-derived calls from the 5' RACE reads in MiXCR, one entry per CDR3 protein. The sample has tens of thousands of distinct CDR3 sequences, about 5.6% seen once. Source material: CD4+ T cells from blood. The clonotype comes from a woman aged 18-29 years with multiple sclerosis. The V and J genes are TRBV7-8 and TRBJ1-5; D gene unclear. This CDR3 is CASSLLYSGEGQPQHF. In DNA, the CDR3 is TGTGCCAGCAGCTTACTATATTCTGGGGAAGGGCAGCCCCAGCATTTT.